The 28 T cell receptor beta chains given below trace back to one sample, sequenced in a study of graft-versus-host responses after intestinal transplantation. Data came from immunoSEQ multiplex PCR; TCRdb stores just in-frame clones and leaves some out. The profile shows around 100,000 clones, approximately 93% of them singletons. These receptors' targets are unknown. The sequencing here drew on unstimulated CD8+ T cells sorted from spleen or lymph node cells, taken before intestinal transplant. These receptors originate from a human donor who received an intestinal transplant.

The rearrangement joins TRBV11-2 to TRBJ2-1, with a weak D call TRBD1 (5 bases). The CDR3 is made up of 13 amino acids. CDR1 is SGHAT and CDR2 is FQNNGV in the germline V gene. The V end was cut by 4 bases, the J end by 3 bases, with 7 bases between. The CDR3 is CASSSRVYNEQFF. In DNA, the CDR3 is TGTGCCAGCAGCTCCAGGGTCTACAATGAGCAGTTCTTC.

The chain combines TRBV30 with TRBJ1-2; a possible D gene is TRBD1 (6 bases). CDR3 size: 12 residues. Germline V CDR1 and CDR2: GTSNPN, SVGIG (reference sequence). Trimming took off 3 bases at V and 4 bases at J, with 9 bases between the two ends. The CDR3 loop is CAWSPDSYGYTF. The CDR3 nucleotides read TGTGCCTGGAGCCCGGACAGCTATGGCTACACCTTC.

This chain joins TRBV7-6 and TRBJ1-1, with D possibly being TRBD1 (5 bases). Germline V gene data show CDR1 as SGHVS and CDR2 as FNYEAQ. Trimming pared 8 bases from V and 0 bases from J, leaving 22 bases between. The CDR3 spans 17 residues. The CDR3 DNA sequence: TGTGCCAGCTCCCCCCCAGGGAGCCTTCCCTTGAACACTGAAGCTTTCTTT. It yields the protein CASSPPGSLPLNTEAFF.

On this clone itself: Other DNA sequences in the same sample also yield this CDR3. CDR3 sequence reads: CASSRDGETQYF. CDR3 nucleotides: TGTGCCAGCAGCCGGGATGGGGAGACCCAGTACTTC. V and J are TRBV7-8 and TRBJ2-5; possibly TRBD2 for D (5 bases). Germline CDR1 SGHVS, CDR2 FQNEAQ. The CDR3 extends over 12 amino acids. Trimming took 5 bases from V and 5 from J, leaving 9 bases between them. Full variable domain (outside the CDR3, taken from reference TRBV7-8 and TRBJ2-5): GAGVSQSPRYKVAKRGQDVALRCDPISGHVSLFWYQQALGQGPEFLTYFQNEAQLDKSGLPSDRFFAERPEGSVSTLKIQRTQQEDSAVYLCASSRDGETQYFGPGTRLLVL.

This sequence joins TRBV11-2 and TRBJ2-2; D is ambiguous. The CDR3 has 12 amino acids. Trimming took off 8 bases at V and 3 bases at J, with 7 bases between the two ends. In germline, CDR1 is SGHAT, CDR2 FQNNGV. The CDR3 nucleotides are TGTGCCAGCGCCTCGTACACCGGGGAGCTGTTTTTT. It is translated as CASASYTGELFF.

This chain joins TRBV5-5 and TRBJ1-2; tentative D call: TRBD1 (5 bases). The CDR3 totals 14 residues. CDR1 is SGHKS and CDR2 is YYEKEE in the germline V gene (reference sequence). The V gene lost 4 bases and the J gene lost 4 bases, with 14 bases spanning the gap. DNA of the CDR3: TGTGCCAGCAGCACGCGTGACAGCGTCTATGGCTACACCTTC. It specifies CASSTRDSVYGYTF.

V and J are TRBV27 and TRBJ1-1, with no clear D. This CDR3 region has 13 residues. CDR1 is MNHEY and CDR2 is SMNVEV in the germline V gene (reference sequence). Trimming removed 0 bases at V and 1 base at J, with 3 bases between. CDR3 in DNA: TGTGCCAGCAGTTTATCCCCGAACACTGAAGCTTTCTTT. Its protein product is CASSLSPNTEAFF.

This chain joins TRBV27 and TRBJ1-2, with 7 positions matching TRBD1. Germline V gene lookup returns CDR1 MNHEY and CDR2 SMNVEV (reference sequence). This CDR3 region has 13 residues. With V trimmed by 8 bases and J by 7 bases, 10 bases remained unmatched. The CDR3 sequence is CASAPQGVGGYTF. CDR3 nucleotide sequence: TGTGCCAGCGCCCCCCAGGGGGTAGGTGGCTACACCTTC.

The gene calls are TRBV11-1 and TRBJ1-2, with 11 bases fitting TRBD1. Germline lookup yields CDR1 SGHAT and CDR2 FQDESV (reference sequence). J lost 2 bases, V lost 2 bases, and 1 base had no gene match. This CDR3 has 15 amino acids. CDR3 loop: CASSLWTGGNYGYTF. CDR3 nucleotides: TGTGCCAGCAGCTTATGGACAGGGGGCAACTATGGCTACACCTTC.

The table lists this clone with a count of one. The chain is built from TRBV5-1 and TRBJ1-1; the D gene is possibly TRBD1 (5 bases). The ends were cut back, 3 bases at V and 0 bases at J, with 15 bases in the middle. Looked up from germline, CDR1 is SGHRS and CDR2 is YFSETQ. CDR3 length equals 16 residues. CDR3 amino acids: CASSSSQTDMNTEAFF. CDR3 sequence (DNA): TGCGCCAGCAGCTCGTCCCAGACAGACATGAACACTGAAGCTTTCTTT.

V is TRBV19 and J is TRBJ1-4; maybe TRBD1 (6 bases). Germline V gene data show CDR1 as LNHDA and CDR2 as SQIVND (reference sequence). V shed 0 bases and J shed 8 bases, with 7 bases lying between them. This CDR3 contains 13 residues. In nucleotides, the CDR3 is TGTGCCAGTAGTATAGACAGGGGCGAAAAACTGTTTTTT. It codes for CASSIDRGEKLFF. Using reference TRBV19 and TRBJ1-4 for the parts outside the CDR3, the full variable domain is DGGITQSPKYLFRKEGQNVTLSCEQNLNHDAMYWYRQDPGQGLRLIYYSQIVNDFQKGDIAEGYSVSREKKESFPLTVTSAQKNPTAFYLCASSIDRGEKLFFGSGTQLSVL.

This clone was observed a few times. V is TRBV6-6 and J is TRBJ1-3; D is possibly TRBD1 (5 bases). Trimming shortened V by 2 bases and J by 8 bases, and 13 bases separated the two germline ends. The CDR3 is 14 amino acids. The germline gives CDR1 MNHNY, CDR2 SVGAGI (reference sequence). The CDR3 here is CASSYPIGGDTIYF. CDR3 in DNA: TGTGCCAGCAGTTACCCCATCGGGGGAGACACCATATATTTT.

The chain is built from TRBV5-5 and TRBJ1-2, with no clear D. Germline-derived CDR1 and CDR2 are SGHKS and YYEKEE (reference sequence). This CDR3 has 13 residues. The ends were cut back, 4 bases at V and 4 bases at J, with 11 bases in the middle. The CDR3 DNA follows: TGTGCCAGCAGCCCCGGGCTTCTCTATGGCTACACCTTC. Protein: CASSPGLLYGYTF.

This sequence joins TRBV4-1 and TRBJ1-2; no clear D gene. V was trimmed by 1 base and J by 6 bases, leaving 21 bases between them. CDR1 and CDR2 from the germline V gene are MGHRA and YSYEKL. CDR3 length: 17 residues. Written as DNA, the CDR3 is TGCGCCAGCAGCCAAGCCCGTGAACTGGGAACGTCTGATGGCTACACCTTC. It translates to CASSQARELGTSDGYTF.

The chain recombines TRBV12-5 with TRBJ2-2, with D unresolved. CDR3 size: 12 residues. Between the trimmed V and J ends, which lost 1 base and 7 bases, there was a span of 4 bases. Germline V gives CDR1 LGHNT, CDR2 FRNRAP. The CDR3 DNA sequence: TGTGCTAGTGGTTTGGGGGTCGGGGAGCTGTTTTTT. Amino acid sequence: CASGLGVGELFF.

The gene calls are TRBV18 and TRBJ1-1; TRBD1 is a possible D gene (5 bases). V dropped 3 bases and J dropped 3 bases, with 17 bases sitting between them. Germline V gene sequence: CDR1 KGHSH, CDR2 LQKENI. CDR3 length: 16 residues. The CDR3: CASSPEPRDSDTEAFF. The DNA for the CDR3 is TGTGCCAGCTCACCGGAACCCAGGGATTCGGACACTGAAGCTTTCTTT.

The CDR3 region has the DNA TGCGCCAGCAGCTTGGAGGCTGGTGGCACAGATACGCAGTATTTT. Its protein is CASSLEAGGTDTQYF. This sequence joins TRBV5-1 and TRBJ2-3; D unclear. V lost 0 bases and J lost 1, with 9 bases in between. Per germline, CDR1 SGHRS and CDR2 YFSETQ. This CDR3 comprises 15 residues.

The sample holds one count of this clone. V and J are TRBV25-1 and TRBJ1-3; TRBD1 matches at 9 bases. The germline CDR1 and CDR2 sequences are MGHDK and SYGVNS. Trimming took 4 bases from V and 4 from J; bases not matched to a gene: 11. The CDR3 extends over 17 amino acids. CDR3: CASSGSGTGNVGNTIYF. The CDR3, as DNA: TGTGCCAGCAGTGGTTCTGGGACAGGGAACGTGGGAAACACCATATATTTT.

This clone turned up a few times. The chain couples TRBV4-1 to TRBJ1-1; no clear D. Trimming took 2 bases from V and 0 from J, leaving 7 bases between them. CDR3 length: 14 amino acids. In germline, CDR1 is MGHRA, CDR2 YSYEKL. The CDR3 DNA sequence: TGCGCCAGCAGCCAAAGCGGTATGAACACTGAAGCTTTCTTT. Amino acids: CASSQSGMNTEAFF.

The gene calls are TRBV9 and TRBJ2-3; 11 nucleotides match TRBD2. The CDR3 has 16 residues. Per germline, CDR1 SGDLS and CDR2 YYNGEE. The J segment lost 4 bases and the V segment lost 4 bases, leaving 8 bases of the junction unmatched. CDR3 residues: CASSLGTSGNSDTQYF. In nucleotides, the CDR3 is TGTGCCAGCAGCCTCGGGACTAGCGGTAACTCAGATACGCAGTATTTT.

The chain uses TRBV11-2 and TRBJ2-1; 7 nucleotides align to TRBD2. CDR3 length: 16 amino acids. Trimming took 1 base from V and 10 from J; bases not matched to a gene: 13. CDR1 and CDR2 (germline): SGHAT, FQNNGV. Written as DNA, the CDR3 is TGTGCCAGCAGCTTAGGGGCTAGCGGCATAATGAGCGAGCAGTTCTTC. Translation gives CASSLGASGIMSEQFF.

The CDR3 DNA reads TGTGCCAGTACGGGGACAGCAGATCAGCCCCAGCATTTT. It codes for CASTGTADQPQHF. This rearrangement joins TRBV19 to TRBJ1-5, with 7 nucleotides matching TRBD1. J lost 5 bases, V lost 7 bases, and 5 bases had no gene match. CDR1 and CDR2 from the germline V gene are LNHDA and SQIVND (reference sequence). This CDR3 has 13 residues.

CDR3 bases: TGTGCCAGCAGTGTTATCAGCGAGATGAACACTGAAGCTTTCTTT. Its protein is CASSVISEMNTEAFF. The V and J genes are TRBV2 and TRBJ1-1; D uncertain. Germline CDR1 SNHLY, CDR2 FYNNEI. Trimming stripped 4 bases from V and 0 bases from J, with 12 bases between. This CDR3 is built from 15 residues.

The gene calls are TRBV2 and TRBJ1-2, with D possibly matching TRBD1 (5 bases). This CDR3 comprises 12 residues. Trimming removed 3 bases from V and 10 bases from J, with 12 bases in between. CDR1 is SNHLY and CDR2 is FYNNEI in the germline V gene. CDR3 loop: CASSEEQGDYTF. CDR3 bases: TGTGCCAGCAGTGAGGAGCAGGGTGACTACACCTTC. Supplemented by reference TRBV2 and TRBJ1-2, the full variable domain reads EPEVTQTPSHQVTQMGQEVILRCVPISNHLYFYWYRQILGQKVEFLVSFYNNEISEKSEIFDDQFSVERPDGSNFTLKIRSTKLEDSAMYFCASSEEQGDYTFGSGTRLTVV.

The chain employs TRBV6-5 and TRBJ2-7; weak D call: TRBD2 (7 bases). The V gene's germline CDR1 is MNHEY and CDR2 SVGAGI. The V end lost 7 bases, the J end lost 11 bases, and 15 bases lay between the germline ends. The CDR3 spans 11 residues. The CDR3 sequence: CASIAGAEEYF. CDR3 nucleotide sequence: TGTGCCAGCATTGCGGGGGCGGAGGAGTACTTC.

The V call is TRBV27, the J call TRBJ2-1, with a possible D match to TRBD2 (5 bases). This CDR3 region has 14 residues. Germline CDR1 reads MNHEY; CDR2 reads SMNVEV (reference sequence). Trimming pared 6 bases from V and 7 bases from J, leaving 16 bases between. The CDR3 DNA follows: TGTGCCAGCAGCCACACCCCTTCGGGGAATGAGCAGTTCTTC. This gives the protein CASSHTPSGNEQFF.

V gene TRBV7-9 combines with J gene TRBJ2-7; D not certain. Germline CDR1 SEHNR, CDR2 FQNEAQ (reference sequence). V shed 5 bases and J shed 3 bases, with 5 bases lying between them. The CDR3 covers 11 residues. CDR3 bases: TGTGCCAGCAGCACACACTACGAGCAGTACTTC. Residues: CASSTHYEQYF.

This sequence joins TRBV27 and TRBJ2-1; 8 nucleotides line up with TRBD1. The CDR3 runs to 16 residues. J lost 4 bases, V lost 6 bases, and 11 bases had no gene match. Germline V lookup: CDR1 MNHEY, CDR2 SMNVEV (reference sequence). CDR3 loop: CASRFSGGIGYNEQFF. DNA of the CDR3: TGTGCCAGCAGATTCTCAGGGGGCATCGGGTACAATGAGCAGTTCTTC.